Shown below are 2 T cell receptor beta chains from a single sample sequenced in a study of T-cell reconstitution after alpha-beta-depleted transplantation in children. Preparation of the TCRbeta library used unique molecular identifiers. TCRdb called the PCR reads again in MiXCR, with one record for every CDR3 protein. The data show 440,000 or so distinct CDR3 sequences, with approximately 42% seen just once and under 30% held by the top ten. This specimen consisted of PBMCs, obtained before TCRalphabeta/CD19-depleted stem cell transplant. The source is a girl aged 2 to 9 with aplastic anemia, due to receive a stem cell transplant.

The V and J genes are TRBV5-4 and TRBJ1-2; D may be TRBD1 (5 bases). V was clipped by 6 bases and J by 4 bases, with 13 bases between them. This CDR3 spans 13 amino acids. Per the germline V gene, CDR1 is SGHNT and CDR2 is YYREEE (reference sequence). This CDR3 is CASKGKGPYGYTF. The CDR3 nucleotides read TGTGCCAGCAAGGGGAAGGGGCCCTATGGCTACACCTTC.

V usage is TRBV4-2 and J usage is TRBJ2-3, with 8 bases aligning to TRBD2. Losses at the gene ends were 1 base for V and 0 bases for J; bases not matched to a gene: 6. This CDR3 region has 17 residues. Germline V gene data show CDR1 as LGHNA and CDR2 as YNFKEQ. The CDR3 protein is CASSQGNGGGSTDTQYF. The CDR3 DNA sequence: TGTGCCAGCAGCCAAGGAAACGGCGGGGGGAGCACAGATACGCAGTATTTT.